A selection of T cell receptor beta chains follows, all from one sample in a study of CD8 T cells in Susac syndrome. MiXCR was run by TCRdb on the immunoSEQ multiplex PCR reads, yielding one entry per CDR3 protein. The sample has 150,000 to 200,000 distinct CDR3 sequences, approximately 95% seen once. The source material was CD8+ T cells from PBMCs. Every receptor here comes from a human donor with multiple sclerosis. Both conserved end residues are part of each CDR3. D genes are given only for firm matches. For some rows the clone size is stated as once, few or many, or as a class when expanded; others skip it.

j_call: TRBJ2-7
v_call: TRBV19
clone_size: NA
d_call: TRBD2
cdr3_aa: CASSIGRAFEQYF
cdr3_nt: TGTGCCAGTAGTATCGGGAGGGCTTTCGAGCAGTACTTC

j_call: TRBJ2-1
v_call: TRBV27
clone_size: once
d_call: TRBD2
cdr3_aa: CASSFVAGAPNEQFF
cdr3_nt: TGTGCCAGCAGTTTTGTAGCGGGAGCTCCGAATGAGCAGTTCTTC

j_call: TRBJ2-1
v_call: TRBV5-1
clone_size: NA
d_call: NA
cdr3_aa: CASSLAFGSVNEQFF
cdr3_nt: TGCGCCAGCAGCTTGGCATTCGGGAGTGTCAATGAGCAGTTCTTC

j_call: TRBJ2-5
v_call: TRBV9
clone_size: NA
d_call: NA
cdr3_aa: CASSQGGGSQETQYF
cdr3_nt: TGTGCCAGCTCCCAAGGCGGCGGGTCCCAAGAGACCCAGTACTTC

j_call: TRBJ2-1
v_call: TRBV27
clone_size: NA
d_call: TRBD2
cdr3_aa: CASSFAAGEFYNEQFF
cdr3_nt: TGTGCCAGCAGTTTCGCAGCGGGAGAGTTTTACAATGAGCAGTTCTTC

j_call: TRBJ2-7
v_call: TRBV20-1
clone_size: NA
d_call: NA
cdr3_aa: CSAHGPLGVEQYF
cdr3_nt: TGCAGCGCCCATGGCCCACTCGGAGTCGAGCAGTACTTC

j_call: TRBJ2-5
v_call: TRBV6-5
clone_size: NA
d_call: NA
cdr3_aa: CASSYSSQETQYF
cdr3_nt: TGTGCCAGCAGTTACAGCTCGCAAGAGACCCAGTACTTC

j_call: TRBJ2-7
v_call: TRBV3-1
clone_size: NA
d_call: TRBD1
cdr3_aa: CASSHLDRAYEQYF
cdr3_nt: TGTGCCAGCAGCCACCTGGACAGGGCCTACGAGCAGTACTTC

j_call: TRBJ1-5
v_call: TRBV5-6
clone_size: NA
d_call: NA
cdr3_aa: CASSFWTEAYQPQHF
cdr3_nt: TGTGCCAGCAGCTTCTGGACAGAAGCCTATCAGCCCCAGCATTTT

j_call: TRBJ1-6
v_call: TRBV19
clone_size: NA
d_call: NA
cdr3_aa: CASSIDRKLSYNSPLHF
cdr3_nt: TGTGCCAGTAGTATAGATCGAAAGCTCTCCTATAATTCACCCCTCCACTTT

j_call: TRBJ1-1
v_call: TRBV9
clone_size: NA
d_call: NA
cdr3_aa: CASSVQGGTEAFF
cdr3_nt: TGTGCCAGCAGCGTACAGGGTGGCACTGAAGCTTTCTTT

j_call: TRBJ2-7
v_call: TRBV7-9
clone_size: NA
d_call: NA
cdr3_aa: CASSLGRDRLIEQYF
cdr3_nt: TGTGCCAGCAGCTTGGGGCGGGACCGCCTCATCGAGCAGTACTTC

j_call: TRBJ1-5
v_call: TRBV10-1
clone_size: NA
d_call: NA
cdr3_aa: CASSATGPWPQHF
cdr3_nt: TGCGCCAGCAGTGCTACAGGACCTTGGCCCCAGCATTTT

j_call: TRBJ2-3
v_call: TRBV9
clone_size: NA
d_call: NA
cdr3_aa: CASSAGGSADTQYF
cdr3_nt: TGTGCCAGCAGCGCTGGGGGTAGCGCAGATACGCAGTATTTT

j_call: TRBJ1-2
v_call: TRBV5-6
clone_size: NA
d_call: NA
cdr3_aa: CASSSRFGVGSRYGYTF
cdr3_nt: TGTGCCAGCAGCTCAAGGTTCGGGGTAGGATCTAGGTATGGCTACACCTTC

j_call: TRBJ2-3
v_call: TRBV7-9
clone_size: NA
d_call: NA
cdr3_aa: CASSETGGTDTQYF
cdr3_nt: TGTGCCAGCAGCGAGACAGGCGGCACAGATACGCAGTATTTT

j_call: TRBJ2-2
v_call: TRBV11-2
clone_size: NA
d_call: NA
cdr3_aa: CASSLVAFSNTGELFF
cdr3_nt: TGTGCCAGCAGCTTAGTGGCCTTCTCGAACACCGGGGAGCTGTTTTTT

j_call: TRBJ1-1
v_call: TRBV29-1
clone_size: NA
d_call: NA
cdr3_aa: CSVRGGGWPEAFF
cdr3_nt: TGCAGCGTGCGAGGGGGAGGGTGGCCTGAAGCTTTCTTT

j_call: TRBJ2-7
v_call: TRBV3-1
clone_size: NA
d_call: NA
cdr3_aa: CASSQPGQILYEQYF
cdr3_nt: TGTGCCAGCAGCCAACCCGGACAGATTCTCTACGAGCAGTACTTC

j_call: TRBJ1-2
v_call: TRBV18
clone_size: NA
d_call: TRBD1
cdr3_aa: CASSALNRGDYGYTF
cdr3_nt: TGTGCCAGCTCAGCCCTCAACAGGGGGGACTACGGCTACACCTTC

j_call: TRBJ2-3
v_call: TRBV2
clone_size: NA
d_call: TRBD1
cdr3_aa: CASSEEWPRGLDTQYF
cdr3_nt: TGTGCCAGCAGTGAAGAGTGGCCAAGGGGGCTAGATACGCAGTATTTT

j_call: TRBJ1-1
v_call: TRBV12-3/TRBV12-4
clone_size: NA
d_call: NA
cdr3_aa: CASSLTPTGLLNTEAFF
cdr3_nt: TGTGCCAGCAGTCTAACACCAACAGGGTTACTGAACACTGAAGCTTTCTTT

j_call: TRBJ1-4
v_call: TRBV28
clone_size: NA
d_call: NA
cdr3_aa: CASRTTGRGEKLFF
cdr3_nt: TGTGCCAGCAGGACTACAGGGAGGGGCGAAAAACTGTTTTTT

j_call: TRBJ2-7
v_call: TRBV20-1
clone_size: NA
d_call: NA
cdr3_aa: CSARDISSYEQYF
cdr3_nt: TGCAGTGCAAGGGACATAAGCTCCTACGAGCAGTACTTC

j_call: TRBJ2-3
v_call: TRBV15
clone_size: NA
d_call: TRBD1
cdr3_aa: CATSPGQGSTDTQYF
cdr3_nt: TGTGCCACCAGCCCGGGACAGGGGTCTACAGATACGCAGTATTTT

j_call: TRBJ2-3
v_call: TRBV28
clone_size: NA
d_call: NA
cdr3_aa: CASSFLGADTQYF
cdr3_nt: TGTGCCAGCAGTTTCCTCGGCGCGGATACGCAGTATTTT

j_call: TRBJ2-3
v_call: TRBV30
clone_size: NA
d_call: NA
cdr3_aa: CSAEDSRTDTQYF
cdr3_nt: TGTTCTGCCGAGGACAGCCGCACAGATACGCAGTATTTT

j_call: TRBJ2-7
v_call: TRBV7-8
clone_size: NA
d_call: TRBD2
cdr3_aa: CASSSEMTSGSSYEQYF
cdr3_nt: TGTGCCAGCAGCTCCGAAATGACTAGCGGGAGTTCCTACGAGCAGTACTTC

j_call: TRBJ2-7
v_call: TRBV21-1
clone_size: once
d_call: NA
cdr3_aa: CASSQGDRDPYEQYF
cdr3_nt: TGTGCCAGCAGCCAGGGGGACAGGGATCCCTACGAGCAGTACTTC

j_call: TRBJ2-7
v_call: TRBV5-6
clone_size: NA
d_call: NA
cdr3_aa: CASSFLSGYEQYF
cdr3_nt: TGTGCCAGCAGCTTTTTGTCCGGTTACGAGCAGTACTTC

j_call: TRBJ2-7
v_call: TRBV5-6
clone_size: NA
d_call: TRBD1
cdr3_aa: CASSGRQGPPYEQYF
cdr3_nt: TGTGCCAGCAGCGGTCGACAGGGACCTCCCTACGAGCAGTACTTC

j_call: TRBJ2-5
v_call: TRBV5-8
clone_size: NA
d_call: NA
cdr3_aa: CASSWGLGVGTIQETQYF
cdr3_nt: TGTGCCAGCAGCTGGGGTTTGGGAGTTGGGACAATACAAGAGACCCAGTACTTC

j_call: TRBJ1-1
v_call: TRBV29-1
clone_size: NA
d_call: NA
cdr3_aa: CSVVELLTGIF
cdr3_nt: TGCAGCGTCGTGGAGTTGCTGACAGGAATCTTT

j_call: TRBJ2-2
v_call: TRBV15
clone_size: NA
d_call: NA
cdr3_aa: CATSRDPIGTGELFF
cdr3_nt: TGTGCCACCAGCAGAGATCCCATTGGCACCGGGGAGCTGTTTTTT

j_call: TRBJ2-7
v_call: TRBV20-1
clone_size: NA
d_call: NA
cdr3_aa: CSAGSTPYEQYF
cdr3_nt: TGCAGTGCTGGGTCTACCCCCTACGAGCAGTACTTC

j_call: TRBJ2-5
v_call: TRBV19
clone_size: NA
d_call: NA
cdr3_aa: CASSIPGAGETQYF
cdr3_nt: TGTGCCAGTAGTATCCCAGGGGCCGGGGAGACCCAGTACTTC

j_call: TRBJ2-3
v_call: TRBV28
clone_size: NA
d_call: NA
cdr3_aa: CASRGAGGTDTQYF
cdr3_nt: TGTGCCAGCAGGGGGGCCGGGGGCACAGATACGCAGTATTTT

j_call: TRBJ2-7
v_call: TRBV13
clone_size: NA
d_call: NA
cdr3_aa: CASSFVGDLYYEQYF
cdr3_nt: TGTGCCAGCAGCTTCGTGGGGGACCTATACTACGAGCAGTACTTC

j_call: TRBJ1-5
v_call: TRBV2
clone_size: NA
d_call: TRBD1
cdr3_aa: CASRTGAFDQPQHF
cdr3_nt: TGTGCCAGCAGGACAGGGGCCTTCGATCAGCCCCAGCATTTT

j_call: TRBJ2-1
v_call: TRBV20-1
clone_size: NA
d_call: TRBD2
cdr3_aa: CSASPAGGPNEQFF
cdr3_nt: TGCAGTGCTAGCCCGGCGGGGGGTCCCAATGAGCAGTTCTTC

j_call: TRBJ2-7
v_call: TRBV28
clone_size: NA
d_call: NA
cdr3_aa: CASSFLATGSEQYF
cdr3_nt: TGTGCCAGCAGTTTTCTAGCCACGGGATCCGAGCAGTACTTC

j_call: TRBJ2-1
v_call: TRBV9
clone_size: NA
d_call: TRBD1
cdr3_aa: CASSTKGGTGVIHEQFF
cdr3_nt: TGTGCCAGCAGCACCAAAGGGGGGACAGGGGTTATCCATGAGCAGTTCTTC

j_call: TRBJ2-6
v_call: TRBV7-9
clone_size: NA
d_call: NA
cdr3_aa: CASSPMGPRSGANVLTF
cdr3_nt: TGTGCCAGCAGCCCAATGGGGCCTAGGTCTGGGGCCAACGTCCTGACTTTC

j_call: TRBJ1-2
v_call: TRBV18
clone_size: NA
d_call: NA
cdr3_aa: CASPEGDGYTF
cdr3_nt: TGTGCCAGCCCGGAGGGGGACGGCTACACCTTC

j_call: TRBJ1-1
v_call: TRBV12-5
clone_size: NA
d_call: NA
cdr3_aa: CASGLQPVRGAFF
cdr3_nt: TGTGCTAGTGGTCTGCAACCCGTCCGCGGAGCTTTCTTT

j_call: TRBJ2-7
v_call: TRBV27
clone_size: NA
d_call: TRBD2
cdr3_aa: CASSLGGRAYEQYF
cdr3_nt: TGTGCCAGCAGTTTAGGCGGGAGGGCCTACGAGCAGTACTTC

j_call: TRBJ2-5
v_call: TRBV2
clone_size: NA
d_call: NA
cdr3_aa: CALDGGSQETQYF
cdr3_nt: TGTGCCCTTGACGGGGGCAGTCAAGAGACCCAGTACTTC

j_call: TRBJ2-7
v_call: TRBV29-1
clone_size: NA
d_call: TRBD1
cdr3_aa: CSARAGGSYEQYF
cdr3_nt: TGCAGCGCGAGGGCAGGGGGATCCTACGAGCAGTACTTC

j_call: TRBJ2-1
v_call: TRBV28
clone_size: NA
d_call: TRBD2
cdr3_aa: CASLGRTSGYNEQFF
cdr3_nt: TGTGCCAGCCTTGGTCGGACTAGCGGCTACAATGAGCAGTTCTTC

j_call: TRBJ2-1
v_call: TRBV29-1
clone_size: NA
d_call: NA
cdr3_aa: CSVQGLAGEQFF
cdr3_nt: TGCAGCGTCCAAGGGCTAGCAGGTGAGCAGTTCTTC

j_call: TRBJ2-7
v_call: TRBV25-1
clone_size: NA
d_call: TRBD2
cdr3_aa: CASSEGSGRAAEQYF
cdr3_nt: TGTGCCAGCAGTGAAGGTAGCGGGAGGGCCGCCGAGCAGTACTTC

j_call: TRBJ2-7
v_call: TRBV5-1
clone_size: NA
d_call: TRBD1
cdr3_aa: CASSLVPGQSYEQYF
cdr3_nt: TGCGCCAGCAGCTTGGTGCCGGGACAGAGCTACGAGCAGTACTTC

j_call: TRBJ2-7
v_call: TRBV30
clone_size: NA
d_call: NA
cdr3_aa: CAWSRSGTFYEQYF
cdr3_nt: TGTGCCTGGAGTAGGTCGGGGACATTCTACGAGCAGTACTTC

j_call: TRBJ1-5
v_call: TRBV3-1
clone_size: NA
d_call: NA
cdr3_aa: CASSQIGYQPQHF
cdr3_nt: TGTGCCAGCAGCCAAATCGGTTATCAGCCCCAGCATTTT

j_call: TRBJ2-3
v_call: TRBV3-1
clone_size: NA
d_call: NA
cdr3_aa: CASSQDDRILTNKEADTQYF
cdr3_nt: TGTGCCAGCAGCCAAGATGACAGAATCCTAACAAACAAAGAAGCAGATACGCAGTATTTT

j_call: TRBJ2-2
v_call: TRBV29-1
clone_size: few
d_call: NA
cdr3_aa: CSVYTGELFF
cdr3_nt: TGCAGCGTCTACACCGGGGAGCTGTTTTTT

j_call: TRBJ1-2
v_call: TRBV5-6
clone_size: NA
d_call: NA
cdr3_aa: CASSLRIVGGYTF
cdr3_nt: TGTGCCAGCAGCCTAAGGATCGTGGGTGGCTACACCTTC

j_call: TRBJ2-2
v_call: TRBV7-8
clone_size: NA
d_call: NA
cdr3_aa: CASHSVSNTGELFF
cdr3_nt: TGTGCCAGCCATAGCGTCTCGAACACCGGGGAGCTGTTTTTT

j_call: TRBJ1-5
v_call: TRBV27
clone_size: NA
d_call: NA
cdr3_aa: CASSSREASNQPQHF
cdr3_nt: TGTGCCAGCAGCTCGCGGGAGGCTAGCAATCAGCCCCAGCATTTT

j_call: TRBJ2-5
v_call: TRBV9
clone_size: NA
d_call: TRBD1
cdr3_aa: CASSPGTGAQETQYF
cdr3_nt: TGTGCCAGCAGCCCAGGGACAGGGGCCCAAGAGACCCAGTACTTC